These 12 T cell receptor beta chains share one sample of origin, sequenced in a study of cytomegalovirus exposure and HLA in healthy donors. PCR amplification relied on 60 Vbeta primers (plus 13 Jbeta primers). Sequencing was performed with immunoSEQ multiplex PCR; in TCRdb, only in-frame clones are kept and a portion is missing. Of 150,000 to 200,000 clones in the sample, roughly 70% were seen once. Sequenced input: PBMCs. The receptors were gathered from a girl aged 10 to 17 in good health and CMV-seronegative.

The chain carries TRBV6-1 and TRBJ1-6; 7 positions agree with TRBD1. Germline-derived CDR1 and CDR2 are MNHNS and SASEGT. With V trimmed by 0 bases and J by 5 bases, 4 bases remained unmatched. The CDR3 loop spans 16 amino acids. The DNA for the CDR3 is TGTGCCAGCAGTGAAGCTCGGACAGGACATAATTCACCCCTCCACTTT. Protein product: CASSEARTGHNSPLHF.

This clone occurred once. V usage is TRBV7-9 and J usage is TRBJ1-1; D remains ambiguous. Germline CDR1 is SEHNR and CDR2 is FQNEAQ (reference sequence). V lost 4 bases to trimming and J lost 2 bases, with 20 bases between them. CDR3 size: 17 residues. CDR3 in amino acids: CASSSNFEALQNTEAFF. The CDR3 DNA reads TGTGCCAGCAGCTCTAATTTCGAGGCATTGCAAAACACTGAAGCTTTCTTT.

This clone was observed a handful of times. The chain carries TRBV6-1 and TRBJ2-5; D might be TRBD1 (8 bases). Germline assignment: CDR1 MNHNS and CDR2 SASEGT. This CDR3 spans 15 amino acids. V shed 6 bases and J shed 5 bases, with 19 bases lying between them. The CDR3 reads CASSNTRGRGETQYF. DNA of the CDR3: TGTGCCAGCAGCAACACCAGGGGGCGGGGGGAGACCCAGTACTTC.

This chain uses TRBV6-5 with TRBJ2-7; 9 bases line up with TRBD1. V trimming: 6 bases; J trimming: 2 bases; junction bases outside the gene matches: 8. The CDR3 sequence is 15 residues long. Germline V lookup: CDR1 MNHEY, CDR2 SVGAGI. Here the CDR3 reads CASRGGQGPTYEQYF. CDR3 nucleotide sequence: TGTGCCAGCAGGGGCGGACAGGGGCCCACCTACGAGCAGTACTTC.

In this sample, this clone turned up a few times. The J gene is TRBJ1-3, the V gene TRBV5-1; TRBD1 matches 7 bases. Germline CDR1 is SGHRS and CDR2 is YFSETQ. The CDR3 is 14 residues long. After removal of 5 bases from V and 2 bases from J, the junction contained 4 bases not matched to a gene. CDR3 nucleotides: TGCGCCAGCAGAGACCAGGGGGCTGGAAACACCATATATTTT. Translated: CASRDQGAGNTIYF.

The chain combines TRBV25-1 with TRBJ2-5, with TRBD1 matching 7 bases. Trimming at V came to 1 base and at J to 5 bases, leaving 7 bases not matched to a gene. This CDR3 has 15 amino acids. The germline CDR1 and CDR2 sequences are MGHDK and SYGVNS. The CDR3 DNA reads TGTGCCAGCAGTGAATCCAGGGGGATCTCGGAGACCCAGTACTTC. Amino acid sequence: CASSESRGISETQYF.

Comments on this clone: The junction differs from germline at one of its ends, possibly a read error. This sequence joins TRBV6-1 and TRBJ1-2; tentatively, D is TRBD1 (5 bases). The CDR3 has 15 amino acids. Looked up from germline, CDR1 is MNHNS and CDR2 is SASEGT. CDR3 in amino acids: CASSEPRRGEYGHTF. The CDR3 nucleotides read TGTGCCAGCAGTGAACCGAGAAGGGGCGAGTATGGCCACACCTTC.

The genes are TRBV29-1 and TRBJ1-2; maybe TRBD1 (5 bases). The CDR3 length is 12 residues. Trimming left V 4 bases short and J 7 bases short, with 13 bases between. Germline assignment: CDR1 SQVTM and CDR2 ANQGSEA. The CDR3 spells CSVGGDVVGYTF. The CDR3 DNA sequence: TGCAGCGTTGGGGGGGACGTCGTTGGCTACACCTTC. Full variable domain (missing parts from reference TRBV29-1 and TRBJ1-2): SAVISQKPSRDICQRGTSLTIQCQVDSQVTMMFWYRQQPGQSLTLIATANQGSEATYESGFVIDKFPISRPNLTFSTLTVSNMSPEDSSIYLCSVGGDVVGYTFGSGTRLTVV.

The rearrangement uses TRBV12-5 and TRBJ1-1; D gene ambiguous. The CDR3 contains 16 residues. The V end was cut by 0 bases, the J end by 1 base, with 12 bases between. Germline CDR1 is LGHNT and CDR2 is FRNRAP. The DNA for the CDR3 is TGTGCTAGTGGTTTGGTAACGAGGGTGAGGAACACTGAAGCTTTCTTT. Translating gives CASGLVTRVRNTEAFF.

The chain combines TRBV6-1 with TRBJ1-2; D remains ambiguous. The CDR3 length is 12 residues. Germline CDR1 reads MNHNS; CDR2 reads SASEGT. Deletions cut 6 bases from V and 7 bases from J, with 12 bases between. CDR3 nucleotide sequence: TGTGCCAGCAGCTCGGGTGGGTCTGGCTACACCTTC. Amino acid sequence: CASSSGGSGYTF.

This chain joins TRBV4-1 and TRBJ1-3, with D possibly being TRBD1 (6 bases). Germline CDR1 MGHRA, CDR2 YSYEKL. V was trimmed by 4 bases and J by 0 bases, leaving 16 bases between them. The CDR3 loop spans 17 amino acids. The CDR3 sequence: CASSPPLPRGSGNTIYF. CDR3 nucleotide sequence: TGCGCCAGCAGCCCCCCCTTACCCAGGGGCTCTGGAAACACCATATATTTT.

The CDR3, as DNA: TGCGCCAGCAGCTTGGTGTTGGGGGGGACTGAAGCTTTCTTT. Translation: CASSLVLGGTEAFF. The rearrangement uses TRBV5-1 and TRBJ1-1; tentative D call: TRBD1 (5 bases). The CDR3 runs 14 residues. The V gene lost 0 bases and the J gene lost 5 bases, with 11 bases spanning the gap. Germline CDR1 SGHRS, CDR2 YFSETQ.